This TCR beta chain was recorded in a study of T cells expressing NK-cell markers. Study-wide background: Sorted CD3+CD56+NKG2C+, CD3+CD56+NKG2C- and CD3+CD56-NKG2C+ T cells supplied TCR beta repertoires. The study, taken as a whole, reports: NKG2C+ dominant clonotype frequencies in five to seven donors were about 1.0-7.5% of CD8+ T cells.

Comment on this clonotype: Its antigen is as yet unknown.

Researchers built TCR beta cDNA using 5'RACE template switching with UMIs. TCRdb re-called the 5' RACE reads; one entry per CDR3 protein, DNA not given. With fewer than 400,000 distinct CDR3 sequences in the sample, the ten largest clones hold approximately 12%. Germline loops: CDR1 SGHTA, CDR2 FQGTGA. The CDR3 runs to 13 residues. The chain combines TRBV7-3 with TRBJ2-1. The sample taken for sequencing was blood T cells: a sorted CD56 or NKG2C T cell subset, CD4+ or CD8+ T cells, or bulk PBMC T cells (not recorded which). This sequence originates from a woman between 50 and 59 years old in good health. Here the CDR3 reads CASSLIPANEQFF.